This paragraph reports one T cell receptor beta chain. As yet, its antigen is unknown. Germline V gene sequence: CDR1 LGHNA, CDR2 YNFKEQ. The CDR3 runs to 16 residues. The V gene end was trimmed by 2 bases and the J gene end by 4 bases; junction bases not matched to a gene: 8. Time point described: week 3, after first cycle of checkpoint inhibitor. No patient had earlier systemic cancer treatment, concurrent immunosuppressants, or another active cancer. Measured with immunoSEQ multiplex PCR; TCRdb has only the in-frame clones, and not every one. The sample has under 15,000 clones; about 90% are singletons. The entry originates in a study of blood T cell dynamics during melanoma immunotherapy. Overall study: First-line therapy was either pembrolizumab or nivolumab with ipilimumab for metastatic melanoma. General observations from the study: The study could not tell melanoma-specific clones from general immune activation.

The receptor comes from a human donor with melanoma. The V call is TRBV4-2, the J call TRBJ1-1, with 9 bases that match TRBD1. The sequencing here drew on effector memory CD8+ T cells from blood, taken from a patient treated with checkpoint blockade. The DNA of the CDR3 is TGTGCCAGCAGCCAACCGGGACAGGGAGTGAGCACTGAAGCTTTCTTT. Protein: CASSQPGQGVSTEAFF.